One T cell receptor beta chain is described in this entry. What this receptor recognizes is not known. Per-base qualities were not stored, and no clone one base away is much larger. This sample stems from a study of cytomegalovirus exposure and HLA in healthy donors (dated by TCRdb to 2016 to 2017). The study in broad terms: An earlier analysis of a few hundred of the donors reported over 250 Gb of sequence data and about 120 million unique TCR beta sequences obtained from about 179 million T cells. The genetic ancestry cluster associated with self-reported Caucasian donors included 65% to 90% of the 300 to 400 genotyped donors. The study aimed to test whether cataloging public T cell receptors could reveal signatures of past pathogen exposure. The study used immunosequencing to profile the T cell repertoires of more than 650 subjects and linked those repertoires to cytomegalovirus serostatus. In a later analysis, previously published TCR beta repertoires from fewer than 750 donors were re-analyzed and high-resolution HLA genotyping was added so that TCR occurrence patterns could be studied. Typing coverage differed by locus: A, B, C, DRB1 and DQB1 were typed in roughly 620-630 donors, DQA1 in roughly 510, DPA1 in approximately 610, and DPB1 in around 440. An early release covering roughly 640 HLA-typed donors comprised about 300 gigabases of sequencing data and around 85 million unique TCR sequences. Roughly 5 DR-DQ haplotypes were treated as single units for association and clustering because of strong linkage in the cohort. A later genetic analysis took genome-wide SNP genotypes for about 55% of the roughly 670 donors and used that subset as a discovery cohort. HLA typing included class I and class II loci at four-digit resolution. To predict cytomegalovirus infection status, the study combined high-throughput TCR immunosequencing, statistical association of individual TCRs with disease status, and machine learning. All discovery cohort repertoires had been generated using a single sequencing platform. A separate validation cohort of approximately 120 different subjects was used in addition to the roughly 700-subject first cohort. Donor age, sex, ethnicity and CMV serostatus were compiled alongside the repertoire data. In the later analysis, no new phenotypic data were used to find candidate immune exposures; instead, reliance was placed on TCR beta sequences and their occurrence across donors. Across 398 genotyped donors of the cohort, an average of about 250,000 unique TCR beta nucleotide sequences per donor were sequenced, and approximately 17% of those sequences were non-productive. An earlier analysis of roughly 600 of the donors used high-throughput TCR beta sequencing to judge whether each TCR beta V gene segment behaved as functional or pseudogenic.

Study-wide findings and limitations: A cluster of highly shared sequence variants was judged likely to represent a technical artifact of the sequencing pipeline. At a false discovery rate of 0.05, a later analysis linked roughly 17,000 TCR beta sequences to specific HLA alleles. Compared with equally common non-associated chains, HLA-associated TCR beta chains in a later analysis were more clonally expanded and had lower generation probabilities. The authors suggested that the approach could potentially be extended to other disease states and immunological phenotypes. V-gene and J-gene trimming of TCR beta chains was associated with a missense DCLRE1C variant in a later genetic analysis, and the association was replicated in an independent cohort. In a later analysis, several top co-occurrence clusters were reported to appear linked to parvovirus B19, influenza, CMV and Epstein-Barr virus. Sequencing depth was assumed to be roughly uniform across donors in the presence/absence analyses, though that assumption may not hold. Linkage disequilibrium might explain the correlated functional status among segregating V segments, but an unknown experimental factor could not be ruled out. Most TCR sequences were observed very rarely across donors, whereas some public TCRs were present in many individuals. A few of the identified cytomegalovirus-associated TCR beta chains were confirmed in vitro to be specific for cytomegalovirus antigens. In an earlier analysis of several hundred of the donors, most TCR beta V segments were observed in productive rearrangements about 87% or about 30% of the time, broadly matching IMGT annotations. According to a later analysis, most CMV-associated TCR beta chains appeared to be HLA-restricted, and the HLA associations seemed to be driven largely by CMV exposure. The cohort was sequenced for TCR beta chains only, and without alpha or paired-chain data the features that could be detected were limited. According to a later genetic analysis, donors in an Asian-associated ancestry cluster had fewer N-insertions in productive TCRs than the approximately 630-donor mean. Approximately 16 rarely observed V segments, including chromosome 9 orphons, were excluded from the earlier analysis of several hundred of the donors because counts were too low. CMV serostatus was the only immune exposure information available for the cohort. Strong co-occurrence of HLA alleles, especially DR and DQ, made assigning TCR associations to individual alleles difficult. A further reported finding was that TCR beta sequences accurately predicted the HLA-A and HLA-B alleles for most subjects in the first cohort. Because HLA typing was unavailable for some donors at each locus, only the typed subset was used in association tests. According to a later analysis, TCR association rates differed among HLA loci, with DRB1 alleles showing the most associated TCRs and HLA-C alleles showing the fewest. In both the original and validation cohorts, the classifier was reported to diagnose cytomegalovirus status with high specificity and sensitivity. A total of fewer than 200 TCR beta chains were listed by the study as associated with cytomegalovirus.

The cohort comprised 550 to 700 healthy bone marrow donors. Cohort members were all nominally healthy when sampled, although unrecorded immune exposures were likely present. The donor was CMV seronegative and was included in the group of a few hundred seronegative cohort members. A peripheral blood sample was collected from each donor, and TCR beta sequencing was performed on peripheral blood mononuclear cells. The Qiagen DNeasy Blood Extraction Kit was used to extract genomic DNA from the blood cell samples. The receptor library was made with the immunoSEQ multiplex PCR assay. For the multiplex PCR, a mixture combining 60 forward primers for TCR Vbeta segments and 13 reverse primers for TCR Jbeta segments was used. The CDR3 region of rearranged TCR beta genes was amplified from genomic DNA by a multiplex PCR assay. Amplified TCR beta libraries were sequenced as 87-base-pair reads on the Illumina HiSeq System. In the paper's pipeline: In a later analysis, tens of millions of unique TCR beta chains were counted across the approximately 670 repertoires, and roughly 11 million of these chains were shared by at least two donors. Raw reads were error-corrected and collapsed into unique sequences with a nearest-neighbor algorithm that merged closely related sequences to remove PCR and sequencing errors. CDR3 sequences were aligned to IMGT reference sequences to assign V, D and J gene segments. For a sequence to be retained, a match of at least six nucleotides was required to both a V gene segment and a J gene segment. Rearrangements were classified as productive when the CDR3 lacked stop codons and remained in frame with V and J, and all other rearrangements were classified as non-productive. Following IMGT convention, CDR3 was defined as the stretch from the second conserved V-encoded cysteine up to the conserved J-encoded phenylalanine. Sequences without an unambiguous match to a single V gene segment were excluded from the earlier analysis of approximately 560 of the donors. In an earlier analysis of several hundred of the donors, V segments were called functional above 56.7% productive rearrangements and were called segregating when the between-donor standard deviation exceeded 5%. A statistical classification framework was built to diagnose cytomegalovirus status from the catalog of TCR beta chain sequences. In a later analysis, TCR nucleotide sequences were compared against IMGT/GENE-DB human TR gene sequences so that V and J genes could be assigned. In a later analysis, CDR3 sequences and most-parsimonious VDJ recombination scenarios were assigned using the TCRdist pipeline. In a later analysis, each TCR beta chain was defined by its CDR3 amino acid sequence together with its V-gene family, and reads without a unique V-gene family were excluded. To address suspected cross-contamination and a sequencing artifact, a later analysis removed approximately 600 highly shared, low-generation-probability nucleotide sequences. In a later analysis, a clonal expansion index was calculated for each public chain from normalized within-repertoire ranks of inferred template counts. A later analysis computed generation probabilities with a VDJ recombination model fitted to out-of-frame rearrangements, and checked the results against IGoR. A later analysis scored TCR-TCR, TCR-HLA and TCR-CMV co-occurrence with hypergeometric tests, applying a repertoire-size bias correction to TCR pairs. False discovery rates were estimated in a later analysis by permuting HLA or CMV assignments 20 times. In a later analysis, co-occurring TCRs were grouped with DBSCAN, and TCRdist sequence similarity was added when clustering was performed within HLA-allele-positive subsets. Co-occurrence clustering excluded repertoires with fewer than 30,000 or more than 120,000 public chains, plus five with anomalous nucleotide sharing. Held by TCRdb, this immuneACCESS table contains in-frame sequences only and omits some clones. Under half of the omission traces to an unresolved V gene where checked; the cause of the rest is unknown. The V and J calls and clone size were taken over from that table, and D and trimming were inferred from the DNA. The table for this sample lists some 150,000 clones; roughly 71% of them were counted only once. The ten largest clones represent around 1.5% of the sample.

The sample taken for sequencing was PBMCs. The receptor's source is a woman aged 35 to 49 in good health and CMV-seronegative.

This receptor has the CDR3 CASSPYGLAVGEQYF. The nucleotide sequence is TGTGCCAGCAGCCCCTACGGCCTAGCGGTGGGCGAGCAGTACTTC. The V gene is TRBV6-5 and the J gene is TRBJ2-7; the junction holds 7 bases that match TRBD2. For this chain, trimming is 6 bases at the V end and 6 bases at the J end, and the number of junction bases without a gene match is 14. Including cysteine and phenylalanine, the CDR3 has 15 amino acids. The sequence is cut down to CDR3 DNA, 45 bases in frame from base 1. CDR1 and CDR2 (MNHEY, SVGAGI) derive from the germline V gene.